A single sample gave rise to the 30 T cell receptor beta chains below, sequenced in a study of T cell responses to AZD1222 COVID-19 vaccine. Clones were sequenced by immunoSEQ multiplex PCR, and TCRdb holds only the in-frame ones, with some missing. The sample lists about 130,000 clones, 87% occurring once. The sample in question was peripheral blood, obtained on day 0 of AZD1222 vaccination. The source of these receptors is an adult in good health.

The chain combines TRBV19 with TRBJ2-3; D possibly matches TRBD1 or TRBD2 (5 bases each). V dropped 6 bases and J dropped 1 base, with 14 bases sitting between them. The length of the CDR3 is 15 residues. Germline assignment: CDR1 LNHDA and CDR2 SQIVND (reference sequence). The CDR3 DNA follows: TGTGCCAGTAGCATGAGGACGGGGCGCACAGATACGCAGTATTTT. The encoded protein is CASSMRTGRTDTQYF. The full variable domain, rest sourced from reference TRBV19 and TRBJ2-3, is DGGITQSPKYLFRKEGQNVTLSCEQNLNHDAMYWYRQDPGQGLRLIYYSQIVNDFQKGDIAEGYSVSREKKESFPLTVTSAQKNPTAFYLCASSMRTGRTDTQYFGPGTRLTVL.

V usage is TRBV19 and J usage is TRBJ1-1, with D maybe TRBD1 (5 bases). The V gene's germline CDR1 is LNHDA and CDR2 SQIVND (reference sequence). V lost 9 bases to trimming and J lost 0 bases, with 8 bases between them. The CDR3 has 12 residues. DNA for the CDR3: TGTGCCAGGACAGAGTTGAACACTGAAGCTTTCTTT. This codes for CARTELNTEAFF.

This clone was counted between two and nine times. The rearrangement joins TRBV12-3 or TRBV12-4 to TRBJ1-2; D unclear. Between the trimmed V and J ends, which lost 8 bases and 8 bases, there was a span of 9 bases. This CDR3 region has 10 residues. The CDR3 DNA is TGTGCCAGCGCTCGAAGAGGCTACACCTTC. This encodes CASARRGYTF.

This chain joins TRBV11-2 and TRBJ1-1; 10 nucleotides line up with TRBD1. Germline V CDR1 and CDR2: SGHAT, FQNNGV. V lost 6 bases to trimming and J lost 2 bases; unmatched junction nucleotides: 12. The CDR3 consists of 17 residues. CDR3: CASRKPGQGFKNTEAFF. The CDR3 bases are TGTGCCAGCAGGAAGCCGGGACAGGGGTTCAAAAACACTGAAGCTTTCTTT.

This sequence joins TRBV10-3 and TRBJ2-7; maybe TRBD2 (6 bases). Germline V gives CDR1 ENHRY, CDR2 SYGVKD. V lost 0 bases and J lost 7, with 13 bases in between. The CDR3 runs to 14 residues. CDR3 sequence (DNA): TGTGCCATCAGTGAGTCGGGGGGATCTCGGGAGCAGTACTTC. The encoded protein is CAISESGGSREQYF.

V is TRBV7-9 and J is TRBJ1-5, with a possible D match to TRBD1 (5 bases). V dropped 1 base and J dropped 7 bases, with 8 bases sitting between them. CDR3 length: 13 residues. Germline CDR1 reads SEHNR; CDR2 reads FQNEAQ (reference sequence). CDR3 loop: CASSLGAGQPQHF. In DNA form, the CDR3 reads TGTGCCAGCAGCTTAGGTGCAGGGCAGCCCCAGCATTTT.

V and J are TRBV6-5 and TRBJ1-1; perhaps TRBD1 as D (5 bases). V dropped 4 bases and J dropped 4 bases, with 19 bases sitting between them. The CDR3 has 16 residues. Germline V gives CDR1 MNHEY, CDR2 SVGAGI. The CDR3 nucleotides are TGTGCCAGCAGTTTAAAGTCTCCTGGGGGATCCACTGAAGCTTTCTTT. It is translated as CASSLKSPGGSTEAFF.

The J gene is TRBJ2-7, the V gene TRBV5-6; 7 bases fit TRBD2. The ends lost 4 bases at V and 4 bases at J; junction bases unmatched: 11. Germline CDR1 reads SGHDT; CDR2 reads YYEEEE. The CDR3 loop spans 15 amino acids. The CDR3 DNA is TGTGCCAGCAGCGGGAGCGGGGCAGCCCTATACGAGCAGTACTTC. Protein product: CASSGSGAALYEQYF. The variable domain in full, with the rest retrieved from reference TRBV5-6 and TRBJ2-7, is DAGVTQSPTHLIKTRGQQVTLRCSPKSGHDTVSWYQQALGQGPQFIFQYYEEEERQRGNFPDRFSGHQFPNYSSELNVNALLLGDSALYLCASSGSGAALYEQYFGPGTRLTVT.

This chain uses TRBV24-1 with TRBJ2-5; D not certain. CDR1 is KGHDR, CDR2 SFDVKD, per germline. V gave up 4 bases and J gave up 0 bases, with 11 bases separating them. The CDR3 runs to 15 residues. The CDR3 bases are TGTGCCACCAGTGACCCTAGGGATTACCAAGAGACCCAGTACTTC. The encoded protein is CATSDPRDYQETQYF.

This chain links TRBV4-1 with TRBJ1-6; D is unclear. The length of the CDR3 is 15 residues. V lost 4 bases and J 9 bases, leaving 16 bases between the germline ends. Germline V gene sequence: CDR1 MGHRA, CDR2 YSYEKL. Here the CDR3 DNA reads TGCGCCAGCAGCCCCGGTGGCCCTACGTCTTCACCCCTCCACTTT. Protein sequence: CASSPGGPTSSPLHF.

This chain's CDR3 is CASSLVGGGPDTQYF. Written as DNA, the CDR3 is TGTGCCAGCAGCTTAGTGGGGGGGGGACCAGATACGCAGTATTTT. The chain has TRBV11-3 and TRBJ2-3; 7 bases line up with TRBD2. Germline V gene data show CDR1 as SGHNT and CDR2 as YENEEA. The CDR3 has 15 amino acids. V lost 1 base and J lost 4; bases outside the gene matches: 5.

In its sample, this clone was seen once. The chain couples TRBV9 to TRBJ2-2; 9 bases map to TRBD1. The length of the CDR3 is 18 residues. The V and J ends lost 0 bases and 7 bases, in that order; junction bases with no gene match: 13. From germline, CDR1 is SGDLS and CDR2 YYNGEE. CDR3 region: CASSVDFGTGRLSGELFF. The CDR3 region has the DNA TGTGCCAGCAGCGTAGACTTCGGGACAGGGCGGTTGAGCGGGGAGCTGTTTTTT.

The table lists this clone with a few counts. The rearrangement joins TRBV28 to TRBJ1-3; D remains ambiguous. V lost 6 bases and J lost 10, with 13 bases in between. The CDR3 has 12 amino acids. From germline, CDR1 is MDHEN and CDR2 SYDVKM. This CDR3 reads CASSPPQRTIYF. The CDR3, as DNA: TGTGCCAGCAGCCCCCCTCAGAGGACCATATATTTT.

This chain links TRBV28 with TRBJ1-6; D possibly corresponds to TRBD1 (5 bases). Per the germline V gene, CDR1 is MDHEN and CDR2 is SYDVKM. The CDR3 is 15 amino acids. V lost 5 bases, J lost 7 bases, and 15 bases lay in between. The CDR3 loop is CASSTTTVFNSPLHF. DNA of the CDR3: TGTGCCAGCAGTACTACGACAGTGTTCAATTCACCCCTCCACTTT.

The gene calls are TRBV19 and TRBJ1-1; D call uncertain. V was trimmed by 7 bases and J by 1 base, leaving 10 bases between them. Germline V gene lookup returns CDR1 LNHDA and CDR2 SQIVND (reference sequence). The CDR3 is 13 amino acids. This CDR3 reads CASMGSKNTEAFF. CDR3 sequence (DNA): TGTGCCAGTATGGGCAGTAAGAACACTGAAGCTTTCTTT.

The gene calls are TRBV19 and TRBJ1-1, with D tentatively TRBD1 (6 bases). The CDR3 sequence is 15 residues long. Trimming took 3 bases from V and 2 from J, leaving 13 bases between them. Germline lookup yields CDR1 LNHDA and CDR2 SQIVND (reference sequence). DNA for the CDR3: TGTGCCAGTAGTATCTCTGTCGGGGGCAACACTGAAGCTTTCTTT. This codes for CASSISVGGNTEAFF.

The chain links TRBV5-1 to TRBJ2-2; TRBD1 agrees at 7 bases. The CDR3 is 14 amino acids. Germline V gene data show CDR1 as SGHRS and CDR2 as YFSETQ. V dropped 2 bases and J dropped 6; count of bases not matched to a gene: 4. CDR3 sequence reads: CASSFAGGAGELFF. In nucleotides, the CDR3 is TGCGCCAGCAGCTTCGCAGGGGGAGCCGGGGAGCTGTTTTTT.

The chain couples TRBV7-2 to TRBJ2-7, with 14 bases lining up with TRBD2. The CDR3 totals 17 residues. With V trimmed by 1 base and J by 0 bases, 2 bases remained unmatched. Germline V gene sequence: CDR1 SGHTA, CDR2 FQGNSA. CDR3 sequence: CASSLGLAGGNSYEQYF. For the CDR3, the DNA is TGTGCCAGCAGCTTAGGACTAGCGGGGGGGAACTCCTACGAGCAGTACTTC.

This chain uses TRBV28 with TRBJ1-2, with D uncertain. Looked up from germline, CDR1 is MDHEN and CDR2 is SYDVKM. The CDR3 loop spans 14 amino acids. V was cut by 5 bases and J by 5 bases, with 15 bases left in between. In nucleotides, the CDR3 is TGTGCCAGCAGTCCAATCTCCCGGGGTTATGGCTACACCTTC. This encodes CASSPISRGYGYTF.

In its sample, this clone was seen once. This chain connects TRBV11-2 to TRBJ1-2; D is undetermined. V lost 5 bases to trimming and J lost 0 bases, with 19 bases between them. Germline CDR1 SGHAT, CDR2 FQNNGV. This CDR3 comprises 17 residues. The CDR3 coding sequence is TGTGCCAGCAGCAAATTCACGCCGGTTTCAGCTAACTATGGCTACACCTTC. Encoded protein: CASSKFTPVSANYGYTF. The complete variable domain, with remaining parts taken from reference TRBV11-2 and TRBJ1-2, reads EAGVAQSPRYKIIEKRQSVAFWCNPISGHATLYWYQQILGQGPKLLIQFQNNGVVDDSQLPKDRFSAERLKGVDSTLKIQPAKLEDSAVYLCASSKFTPVSANYGYTFGSGTRLTVV.

The gene calls are TRBV6-2 or TRBV6-3 and TRBJ2-7; 11 bases fit TRBD1. CDR3 length equals 17 residues. Germline CDR1 reads MNHEY; CDR2 reads SVGEGT. J gave up 5 bases and V 5 bases, and 14 bases lay outside the gene matches. The CDR3 loop reads CASSPGTGGRRVHEQYF. DNA of the CDR3: TGTGCCAGCAGTCCCGGGACAGGGGGTCGCCGCGTCCACGAGCAGTACTTC.

V is TRBV4-1 and J is TRBJ2-6; 9 positions match TRBD1. Germline V gene lookup returns CDR1 MGHRA and CDR2 YSYEKL. This CDR3 spans 20 amino acids. The ends lost 1 base at V and 4 bases at J; junction bases unmatched: 14. The CDR3 here is CASSQAGETGQGFGANVLTF. The DNA of the CDR3 is TGCGCCAGCAGCCAAGCTGGGGAGACGGGACAGGGTTTCGGGGCCAACGTCCTGACTTTC.

The chain couples TRBV5-4 to TRBJ2-4; 8 nucleotides line up with TRBD1. Germline CDR1 SGHNT, CDR2 YYREEE (reference sequence). Trimming took 2 bases from V and 4 from J; bases not matched to a gene: 5. CDR3 length equals 15 residues. The CDR3 reads CASSFLGQGKNIQYF. The CDR3 DNA is TGTGCCAGCAGCTTCCTCGGACAGGGAAAAAACATTCAGTACTTC.

V and J are TRBV5-4 and TRBJ1-6; D possibly corresponds to TRBD1 (5 bases). This CDR3 has 16 amino acids. The V gene lost 3 bases and the J gene lost 10 bases, with 20 bases spanning the gap. Germline V lookup: CDR1 SGHNT, CDR2 YYREEE (reference sequence). The CDR3 DNA reads as TGTGCCAGCAGCTCCCCCGTGGAGGGCAGGGAGTCACCCCTCCACTTT. It translates to CASSSPVEGRESPLHF.

The sample holds one count of this clone. The gene calls are TRBV7-3 and TRBJ1-1, with D perhaps matching TRBD1 (5 bases). Trimming removed 3 bases at V and 1 base at J, with 6 bases between. This CDR3 region has 13 residues. CDR1 is SGHTA, CDR2 FQGTGA, per germline. The CDR3 protein is CASSLQGNTEAFF. The CDR3 region has the DNA TGTGCCAGCAGCTTGCAGGGGAACACTGAAGCTTTCTTT.

CDR3 residues: CAWSVRSSGGPTPQYF. In DNA, the CDR3 is TGTGCCTGGAGTGTACGGTCTAGCGGGGGGCCCACCCCCCAGTACTTC. The chain uses TRBV30 and TRBJ2-7, with 11 nucleotides matching TRBD2. Germline CDR1 and CDR2: GTSNPN and SVGIG (reference sequence). The CDR3 consists of 16 residues. V was clipped by 0 bases and J by 10 bases; unmatched bases: 14.

V gene TRBV24-1 combines with J gene TRBJ1-5; possible D gene TRBD1, 5 bases. The CDR3 is 19 residues long. V was pared by 3 bases and J by 1 base, with 21 bases between. Per the germline V gene, CDR1 is KGHDR and CDR2 is SFDVKD. CDR3 region: CATSDLGLKVESSNQPQHF. As DNA, the CDR3 is TGTGCCACCAGTGATCTGGGACTCAAGGTCGAGTCGAGCAATCAGCCCCAGCATTTT.

The chain recombines TRBV27 with TRBJ1-6, with 8 nucleotides matching TRBD1. V was pared by 3 bases and J by 9 bases, with 10 bases of the junction left unmatched. The CDR3 consists of 16 residues. CDR1 and CDR2 from the germline V gene are MNHEY and SMNVEV (reference sequence). CDR3 DNA: TGTGCCAGCAGTTTGGTTGGACAGGGAATTGGTTCACCCCTCCACTTT. Translated, it gives CASSLVGQGIGSPLHF.

This clone was picked up one time. The V gene is TRBV3-1 (or the pseudogene TRBV3-2), the J gene TRBJ1-1; D unresolved. The V gene's germline CDR1 is LGHDT and CDR2 YNNKEL (reference sequence). V lost 1 base, J lost 1 base, and 7 bases lay in between. The length of the CDR3 is 14 residues. CDR3 bases: TGTGCCAGCAGCCAAGCTTCCAAGAACACTGAAGCTTTCTTT. Amino acids: CASSQASKNTEAFF.

The chain is built from TRBV4-1 and TRBJ1-5, with D maybe TRBD1 (5 bases). The CDR3 is made up of 16 amino acids. Germline V gene lookup returns CDR1 MGHRA and CDR2 YSYEKL. V was shortened by 1 base and J by 2 bases, with 12 bases between the two germline ends. The CDR3 DNA reads TGCGCCAGCAGCCAAGGACGCCAGGGTGGCAATCAGCCCCAGCATTTT. It translates to CASSQGRQGGNQPQHF.